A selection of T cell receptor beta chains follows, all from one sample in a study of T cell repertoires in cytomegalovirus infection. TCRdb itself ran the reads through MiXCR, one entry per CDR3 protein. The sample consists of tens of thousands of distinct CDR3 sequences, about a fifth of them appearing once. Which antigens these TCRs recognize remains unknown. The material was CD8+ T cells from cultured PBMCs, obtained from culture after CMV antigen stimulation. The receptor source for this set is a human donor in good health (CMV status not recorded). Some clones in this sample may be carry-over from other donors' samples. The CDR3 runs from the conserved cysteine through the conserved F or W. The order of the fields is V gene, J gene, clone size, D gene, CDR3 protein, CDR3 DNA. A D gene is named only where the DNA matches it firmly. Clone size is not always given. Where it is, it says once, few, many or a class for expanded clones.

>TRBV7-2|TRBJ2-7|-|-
CASSLRSGPYEQYF
TGTGCCAGCAGCTTACGTAGCGGACCCTACGAGCAGTACTTC
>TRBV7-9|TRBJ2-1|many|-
CASSLSSPGDRPYGEQFF
TGTGCCAGCAGCTTATCAAGCCCGGGGGACCGCCCGTATGGAGAGCAGTTCTTC
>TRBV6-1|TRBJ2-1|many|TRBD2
CASERLAETYNEQFF
TGTGCCAGTGAAAGACTAGCGGAGACCTACAATGAGCAGTTCTTC
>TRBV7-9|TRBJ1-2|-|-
CASSLQPDSRRGYTF
TGTGCCAGCAGCCTTCAACCGGACAGCCGAAGGGGCTACACCTTC
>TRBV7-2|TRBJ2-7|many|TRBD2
CASSPTSGGAGEQYF
TGTGCCAGCAGCCCGACTAGCGGGGGGGCTGGCGAGCAGTACTTC
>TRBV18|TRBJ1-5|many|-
CASSPTGYYQPQHF
TGTGCCAGCTCACCAACTGGGTATTATCAGCCCCAGCATTTT
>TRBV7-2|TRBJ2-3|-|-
CASLGDRYLDTQYF
TGTGCCAGCCTCGGAGACAGATATTTAGATACGCAGTATTTT
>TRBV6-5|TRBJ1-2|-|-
CASSYSTANYGYTF
TGTGCCAGCAGTTACTCGACAGCTAACTATGGCTACACCTTC
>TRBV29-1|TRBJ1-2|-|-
CSVLSGSNYGYTF
TGCAGCGTTTTGTCGGGATCTAACTATGGCTACACCTTC
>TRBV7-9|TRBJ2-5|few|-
CASSPPTETQYF
TGTGCCAGCAGCCCTCCTACGGAGACCCAGTACTTC
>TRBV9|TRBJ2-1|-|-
CASSGPGGKSWNEQFF
TGTGCCAGCAGCGGCCCCGGCGGGAAATCGTGGAATGAGCAGTTCTTC
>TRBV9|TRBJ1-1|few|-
CASTLLGGPVSGTEAFF
TGTGCCAGCACCCTACTGGGAGGGCCCGTGTCGGGCACTGAAGCTTTCTTT
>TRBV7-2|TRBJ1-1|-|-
CASSLYPGNTEAFF
TGTGCCAGCAGCTTATATCCGGGGAACACTGAAGCTTTCTTT
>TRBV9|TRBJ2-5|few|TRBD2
CASSATGGSEETQYF
TGTGCCAGCAGCGCAACCGGGGGGTCCGAGGAGACCCAGTACTTC
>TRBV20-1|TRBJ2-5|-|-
CSASAIDLSETQYF
TGCAGTGCTAGCGCTATAGACCTCAGTGAGACCCAGTACTTC
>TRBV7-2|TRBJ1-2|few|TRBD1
CASSPTGGQAFGYTF
TGTGCCAGCAGCCCTACCGGGGGACAGGCTTTTGGCTACACCTTC
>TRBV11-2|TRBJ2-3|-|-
CASSLYKRDTQYF
TGTGCCAGCAGCTTATATAAGCGAGATACGCAGTATTTT
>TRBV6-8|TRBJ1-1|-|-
CASSSRALNTEAFF
TGTGCCAGCAGTTCACGGGCCCTGAACACTGAAGCTTTCTTT
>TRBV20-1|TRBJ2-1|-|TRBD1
CSADHSLLTGGNEQFF
TGCAGTGCGGATCACTCACTTTTGACAGGGGGCAATGAGCAGTTCTTC
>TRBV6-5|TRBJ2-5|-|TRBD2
CASSYSVGRVSGQETQYF
TGTGCCAGCAGTTACTCAGTAGGGAGGGTTTCTGGGCAAGAGACCCAGTACTTC
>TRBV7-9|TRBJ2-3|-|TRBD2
CASSPREGNTQYF
TGTGCCAGCAGCCCCCGGGAGGGAAATACGCAGTATTTT
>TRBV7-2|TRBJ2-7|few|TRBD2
CASSLGLGRSYEQYF
TGTGCCAGCAGCCTCGGACTAGGTCGCTCCTACGAGCAGTACTTC
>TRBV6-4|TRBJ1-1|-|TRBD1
CASSDGTGSTEAFF
TGTGCCAGCAGTGACGGGACAGGGTCTACTGAAGCTTTCTTT
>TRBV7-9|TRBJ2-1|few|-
CASSSELSNEQFF
TGTGCCAGCAGCTCCGAGCTTAGCAATGAGCAGTTCTTC
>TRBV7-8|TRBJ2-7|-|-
CASSPRSYEQYF
TGTGCCAGCAGCCCCCGATCCTACGAGCAGTACTTC
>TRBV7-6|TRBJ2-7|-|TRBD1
CASSLGTGDFYEQYF
TGTGCCAGCAGCTTGGGGACAGGGGACTTCTACGAGCAGTACTTC
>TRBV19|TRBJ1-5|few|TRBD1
CASSFLPGWDRNSNQPQHF
TGTGCCAGTAGCTTCCTCCCCGGGTGGGACAGGAATAGCAATCAGCCCCAGCATTTT
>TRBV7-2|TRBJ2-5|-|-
CASSLFGALQETQYF
TGTGCCAGCAGCTTATTCGGGGCACTACAAGAGACCCAGTACTTC
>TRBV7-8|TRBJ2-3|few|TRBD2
CASGLSGGEDTQYF
TGTGCCAGCGGGCTGAGCGGGGGTGAAGATACGCAGTACTTT
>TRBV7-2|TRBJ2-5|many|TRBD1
CASSQGDRYQETQYF
TGTGCCAGCAGTCAAGGGGACAGGTACCAAGAGACCCAGTACTTC
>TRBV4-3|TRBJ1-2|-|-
CASSLDSVGGYTF
TGCGCCAGCAGCCTGGACAGCGTAGGTGGCTACACCTTC
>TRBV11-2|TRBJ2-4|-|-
CASTLGGNIQYF
TGTGCCAGCACCCTCGGGGGAAACATTCAGTACTTC
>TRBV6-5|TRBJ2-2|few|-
CASSYTGSGELFF
TGTGCCAGCAGTTACACAGGGTCCGGGGAGCTGTTTTTT
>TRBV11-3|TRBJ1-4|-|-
CASSRGNSTNEKLFF
TGTGCCAGCAGCAGAGGGAATTCAACTAATGAAAAACTGTTTTTT
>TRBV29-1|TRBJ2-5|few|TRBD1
CSTARTGPKGETQYF
TGCAGCACAGCTCGGACAGGCCCTAAAGGGGAGACCCAGTACTTC
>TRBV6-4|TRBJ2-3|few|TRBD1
CASSETGGGTDTQYF
TGTGCCAGCAGTGAGACAGGGGGCGGCACAGATACGCAGTATTTT
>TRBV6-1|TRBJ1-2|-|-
CASSEWTADGYGYTF
TGTGCCAGCAGTGAATGGACAGCAGACGGGTATGGCTACACCTTC
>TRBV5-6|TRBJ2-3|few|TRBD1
CASGSDRAQGLDTQYF
TGTGCCAGCGGCTCTGACAGGGCGCAGGGGTTAGATACGCAGTATTTT
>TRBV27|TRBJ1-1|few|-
CASSLSPALEAFF
TGTGCCAGCAGTTTATCGCCGGCCCTCGAAGCTTTCTTT
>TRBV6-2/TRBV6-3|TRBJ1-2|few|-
CASSSDGTSRDLRNYGYTF
TGTGCCAGCAGTTCCGACGGTACCAGTCGGGACCTAAGGAATTATGGCTACACCTTC